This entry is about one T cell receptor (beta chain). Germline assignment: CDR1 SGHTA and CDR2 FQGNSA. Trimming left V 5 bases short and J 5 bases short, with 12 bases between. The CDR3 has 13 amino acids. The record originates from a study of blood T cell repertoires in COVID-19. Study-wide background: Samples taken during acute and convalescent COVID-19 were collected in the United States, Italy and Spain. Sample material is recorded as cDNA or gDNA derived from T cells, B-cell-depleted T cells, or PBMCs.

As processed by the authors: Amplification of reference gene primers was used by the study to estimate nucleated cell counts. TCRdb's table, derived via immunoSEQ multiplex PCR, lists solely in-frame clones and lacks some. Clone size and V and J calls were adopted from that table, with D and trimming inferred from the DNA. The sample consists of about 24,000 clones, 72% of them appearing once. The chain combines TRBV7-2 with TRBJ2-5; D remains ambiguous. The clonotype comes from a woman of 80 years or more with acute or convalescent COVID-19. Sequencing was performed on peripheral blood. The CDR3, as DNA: TGTGCCAGCAGCCCCCCCTGGCGGGAGACCCAGTACTTC. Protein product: CASSPPWRETQYF.